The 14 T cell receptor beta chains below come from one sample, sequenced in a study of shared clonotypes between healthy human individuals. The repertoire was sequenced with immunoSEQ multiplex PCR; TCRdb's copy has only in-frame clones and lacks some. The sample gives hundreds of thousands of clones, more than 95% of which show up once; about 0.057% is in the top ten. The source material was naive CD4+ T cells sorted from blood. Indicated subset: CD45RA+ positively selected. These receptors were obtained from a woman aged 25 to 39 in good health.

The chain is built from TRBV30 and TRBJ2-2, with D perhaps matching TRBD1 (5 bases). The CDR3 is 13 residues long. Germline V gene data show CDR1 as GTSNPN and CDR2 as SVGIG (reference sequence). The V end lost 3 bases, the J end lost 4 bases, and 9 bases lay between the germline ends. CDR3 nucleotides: TGTGCCTGGAGCGCCCAGGGCACCGGGGAGCTGTTTTTT. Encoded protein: CAWSAQGTGELFF.

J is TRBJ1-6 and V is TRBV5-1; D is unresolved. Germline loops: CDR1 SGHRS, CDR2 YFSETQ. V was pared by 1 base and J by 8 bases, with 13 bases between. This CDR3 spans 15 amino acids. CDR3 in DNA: TGCGCCAGCAGCTTGCCGCCCCAAGAAGATTCACCCCTCCACTTT. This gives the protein CASSLPPQEDSPLHF.

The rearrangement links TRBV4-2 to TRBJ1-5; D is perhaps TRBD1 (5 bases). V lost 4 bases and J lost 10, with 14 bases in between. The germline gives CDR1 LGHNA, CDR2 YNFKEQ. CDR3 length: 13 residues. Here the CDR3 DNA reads TGTGCCAGCAGCCCGAGCCAGGGAGGACCCCAGCATTTT. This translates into CASSPSQGGPQHF.

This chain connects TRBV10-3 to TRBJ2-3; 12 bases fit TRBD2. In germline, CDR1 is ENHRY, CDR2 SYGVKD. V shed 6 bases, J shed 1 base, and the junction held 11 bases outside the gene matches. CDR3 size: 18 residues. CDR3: CAIRDARTSGAGTDTQYF. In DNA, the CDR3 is TGTGCCATCAGGGACGCCAGGACTAGCGGGGCGGGCACAGATACGCAGTATTTT.

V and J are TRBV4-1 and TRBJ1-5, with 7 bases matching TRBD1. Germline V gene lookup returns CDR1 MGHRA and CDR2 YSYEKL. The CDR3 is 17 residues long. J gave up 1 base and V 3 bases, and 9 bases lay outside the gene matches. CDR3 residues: CASSHPAGGRSNQPQHF. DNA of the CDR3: TGCGCCAGCAGCCATCCGGCAGGGGGAAGGAGCAATCAGCCCCAGCATTTT.

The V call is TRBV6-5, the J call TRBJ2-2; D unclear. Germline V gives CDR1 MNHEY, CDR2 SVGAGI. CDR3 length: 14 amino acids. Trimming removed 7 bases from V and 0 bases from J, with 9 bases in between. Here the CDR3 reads CASTRAANTGELFF. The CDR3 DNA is TGTGCCAGCACAAGGGCCGCGAACACCGGGGAGCTGTTTTTT.

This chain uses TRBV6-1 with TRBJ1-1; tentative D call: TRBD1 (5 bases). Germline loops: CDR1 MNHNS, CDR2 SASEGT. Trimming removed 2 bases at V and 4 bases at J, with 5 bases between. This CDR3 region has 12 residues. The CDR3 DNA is TGTGCCAGCAGTGAACAGGGCACTGAAGCTTTCTTT. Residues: CASSEQGTEAFF.

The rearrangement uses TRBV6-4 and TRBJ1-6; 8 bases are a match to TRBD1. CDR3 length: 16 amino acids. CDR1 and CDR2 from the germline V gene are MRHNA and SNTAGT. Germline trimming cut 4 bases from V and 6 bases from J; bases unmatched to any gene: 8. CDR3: CASSAGWTGSNSPLHF. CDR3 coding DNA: TGTGCCAGCAGTGCCGGCTGGACAGGGTCTAATTCACCCCTCCACTTT.

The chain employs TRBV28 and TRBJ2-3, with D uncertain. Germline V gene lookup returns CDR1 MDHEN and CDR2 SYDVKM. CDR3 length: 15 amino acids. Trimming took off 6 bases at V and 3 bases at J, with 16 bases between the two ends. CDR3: CASRGFQPGTDTQYF. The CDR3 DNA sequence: TGTGCCAGCAGAGGTTTTCAGCCCGGTACAGATACGCAGTATTTT.

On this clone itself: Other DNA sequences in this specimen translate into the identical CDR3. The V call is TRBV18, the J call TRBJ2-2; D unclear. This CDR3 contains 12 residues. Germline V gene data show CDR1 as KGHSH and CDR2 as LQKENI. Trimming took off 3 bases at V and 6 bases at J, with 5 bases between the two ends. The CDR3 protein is CASSPSAGELFF. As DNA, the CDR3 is TGTGCCAGCTCACCCTCAGCCGGGGAGCTGTTTTTT.

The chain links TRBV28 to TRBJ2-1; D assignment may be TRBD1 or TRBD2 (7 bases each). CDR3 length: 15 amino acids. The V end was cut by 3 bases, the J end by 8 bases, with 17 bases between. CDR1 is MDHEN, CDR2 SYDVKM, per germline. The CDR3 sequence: CASSLGGTAGHEQFF. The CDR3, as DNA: TGTGCCAGCAGTTTGGGGGGGACAGCGGGACATGAGCAGTTCTTC.

The CDR3 is CASSYRLQETQYF. DNA for the CDR3: TGTGCCAGCAGTTACCGGCTACAAGAGACCCAGTACTTC. The chain combines TRBV27 with TRBJ2-5, with D uncertain. Germline assignment: CDR1 MNHEY and CDR2 SMNVEV (reference sequence). The CDR3 is 13 amino acids. V was trimmed by 4 bases and J by 2 bases, leaving 8 bases between them.

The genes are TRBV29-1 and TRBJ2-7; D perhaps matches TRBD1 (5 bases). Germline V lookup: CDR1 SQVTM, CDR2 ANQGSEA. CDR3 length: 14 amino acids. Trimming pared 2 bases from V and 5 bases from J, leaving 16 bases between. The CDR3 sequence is CSVETFRAGNEQYF. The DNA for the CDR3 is TGCAGCGTTGAAACTTTTCGGGCAGGGAACGAGCAGTACTTC.

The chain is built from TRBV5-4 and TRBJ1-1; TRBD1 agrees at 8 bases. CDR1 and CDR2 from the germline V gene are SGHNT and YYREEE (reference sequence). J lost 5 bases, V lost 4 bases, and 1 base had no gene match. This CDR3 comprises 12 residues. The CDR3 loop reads CASSRTGTEAFF. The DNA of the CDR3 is TGTGCCAGCAGCCGGACAGGGACTGAAGCTTTCTTT.